This T cell receptor (beta chain) was recorded in a study of regulatory dendritic cells for organ transplantation. The V gene end was trimmed by 0 bases and the J gene end by 3 bases; junction bases not matched to a gene: 3. Per germline, CDR1 LGHNA and CDR2 YSLEER. The CDR3 spans 15 residues. Whole-study findings and limits: Resting memory CD8+ T cells held the most alloreactive clonotypes. Regulatory dendritic cells appeared to expand memory CD8+ clones less than mature ones.

Naive CD45RA+ and memory CD45RO+ CD4+ or CD8+ T cells were FACS-sorted. This clone occurred a few times. The antigen is undetermined. Assay: immunoSEQ multiplex PCR; the TCRdb copy retains only in-frame clones and omits some. Counted here are 25,000 to 30,000 clones, under 90% occurring once; the ten biggest clones make up 0.4%. The sample was naive CD8+ T cells from blood. This sample's subset: CD45RA+ naive T cells. The receptor was isolated from a human donor in good health. The chain joins TRBV4-3 to TRBJ2-3, with 7 bases fitting TRBD2. CDR3 nucleotide sequence: TGCGCCAGCAGCCAAGATGGGGGGGGGACAGATACGCAGTATTTT. Its protein product is CASSQDGGGTDTQYF.